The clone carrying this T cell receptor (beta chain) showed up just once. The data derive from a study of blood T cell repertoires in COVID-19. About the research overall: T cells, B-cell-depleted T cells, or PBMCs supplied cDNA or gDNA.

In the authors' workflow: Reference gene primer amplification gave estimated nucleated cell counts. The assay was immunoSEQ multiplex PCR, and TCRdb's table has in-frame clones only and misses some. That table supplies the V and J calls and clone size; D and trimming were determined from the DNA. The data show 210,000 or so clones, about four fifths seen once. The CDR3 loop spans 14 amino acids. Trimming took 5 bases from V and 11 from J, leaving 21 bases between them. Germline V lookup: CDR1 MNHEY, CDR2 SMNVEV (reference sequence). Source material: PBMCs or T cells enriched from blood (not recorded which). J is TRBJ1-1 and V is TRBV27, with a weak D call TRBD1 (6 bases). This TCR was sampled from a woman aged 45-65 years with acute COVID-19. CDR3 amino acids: CASSPTWWGGEAFF. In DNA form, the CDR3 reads TGTGCCAGCAGTCCGACGTGGTGGGGGGGCGAGGCTTTCTTT.